The clone carrying this T cell receptor beta chain was counted once. In the source study's methods: By means of reference gene primer amplification, nucleated cell counts were estimated. Clones were sequenced by immunoSEQ multiplex PCR, and TCRdb holds only the in-frame ones, with some missing. The V and J calls and clone size are taken from that table; D and trimming were inferred from the DNA. Among about 130,000 clones listed, 75% to 85% were seen once. Germline assignment: CDR1 SQVTM and CDR2 ANQGSEA. V gave up 4 bases and J gave up 1 base, with 11 bases separating them. This CDR3 has 14 residues. This entry belongs to a study of blood T cell repertoires in COVID-19. During active infection, Seattle patients enrolled and were then monitored through disease.

The specimen was peripheral blood. The chain combines TRBV29-1 with TRBJ2-1; tentatively, D is TRBD2 (6 bases). The sequence came from a woman aged 70-85 years with COVID-19, enrolled during active disease. The chain's CDR3 is CSVVRGSSYNEQFF. The CDR3 region has the DNA TGCAGCGTTGTACGGGGGTCATCCTACAATGAGCAGTTCTTC.